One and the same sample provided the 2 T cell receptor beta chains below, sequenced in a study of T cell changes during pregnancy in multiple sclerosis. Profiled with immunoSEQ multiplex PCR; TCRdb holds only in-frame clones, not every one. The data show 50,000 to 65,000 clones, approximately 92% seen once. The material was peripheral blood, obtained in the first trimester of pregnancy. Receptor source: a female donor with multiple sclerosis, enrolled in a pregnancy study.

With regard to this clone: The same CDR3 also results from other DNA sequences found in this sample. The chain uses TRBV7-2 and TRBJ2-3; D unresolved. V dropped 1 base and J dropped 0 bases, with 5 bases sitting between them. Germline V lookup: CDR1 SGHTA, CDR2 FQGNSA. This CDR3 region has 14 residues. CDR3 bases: TGTGCCAGCAGCTTAGGAACTAGCACAGATACGCAGTATTTT. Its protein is CASSLGTSTDTQYF. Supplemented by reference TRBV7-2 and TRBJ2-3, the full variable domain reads GAGVSQSPSNKVTEKGKDVELRCDPISGHTALYWYRQSLGQGLEFLIYFQGNSAPDKSGLPSDRFSAERTGGSVSTLTIQRTQQEDSAVYLCASSLGTSTDTQYFGPGTRLTVL.

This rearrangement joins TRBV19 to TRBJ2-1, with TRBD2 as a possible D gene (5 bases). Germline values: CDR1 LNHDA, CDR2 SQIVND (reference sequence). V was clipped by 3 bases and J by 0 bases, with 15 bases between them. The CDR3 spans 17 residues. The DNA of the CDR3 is TGTGCCAGTAGTATTGCCCGGGGAGCCACCTCCTACAATGAGCAGTTCTTC. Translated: CASSIARGATSYNEQFF.